The 20 T cell receptor beta chains below all came from one sample that was sequenced in a study of blood T cell repertoires in COVID-19. Libraries were prepared by immunoSEQ multiplex PCR; TCRdb keeps only in-frame clonotypes and omits some of them. The sample records around 170,000 clones, 83% being singletons. The sequencing sample was made of peripheral blood. Receptors were obtained from a human donor in a cohort sampled during active COVID-19.

The chain recombines TRBV6-5 with TRBJ1-1, with D possibly being TRBD1 (6 bases). The CDR3 spans 15 residues. Trimming removed 4 bases at V and 0 bases at J, with 12 bases between. CDR1 and CDR2 from the germline V gene are MNHEY and SVGAGI. CDR3 protein: CASSSNRAVNTEAFF. The CDR3 bases are TGTGCCAGCAGTTCTAACAGGGCCGTGAACACTGAAGCTTTCTTT.

The chain has TRBV5-8 and TRBJ1-5, with 10 bases identical to TRBD1. The CDR3 runs to 15 residues. Trimming took 4 bases from V and 6 from J; bases not matched to a gene: 7. CDR1 and CDR2 from the germline V gene are SGHTS and YDEGEE. For the CDR3, the DNA is TGTGCCAGCAGCGTCCGGGACAGGGGTACTCAGCCCCAGCATTTT. Translation: CASSVRDRGTQPQHF.

This chain connects TRBV11-2 to TRBJ1-2, with D perhaps TRBD1 (5 bases). The germline V gene encodes CDR1 SGHAT and CDR2 FQNNGV. The V end lost 4 bases, the J end lost 3 bases, and 18 bases lay between the germline ends. The CDR3 has 16 amino acids. The CDR3 spells CASSSQGRRGDYGYTF. In DNA form, the CDR3 reads TGTGCCAGCAGCTCCCAGGGTCGGCGGGGGGACTATGGCTACACCTTC.

The chain links TRBV27 to TRBJ2-2; 10 bases fit TRBD2. J was trimmed by 6 bases and V by 2 bases; bases with no gene match: 6. The CDR3 has 16 residues. In germline, CDR1 is MNHEY, CDR2 SMNVEV (reference sequence). CDR3 nucleotide sequence: TGTGCCAGCAGTTTAGGAGCGGGAGGGGGGCCCGGGGAGCTGTTTTTT. Its protein is CASSLGAGGGPGELFF.

The chain uses TRBV4-3 and TRBJ2-5; tentatively, D is TRBD2 (6 bases). Germline values: CDR1 LGHNA, CDR2 YSLEER. Trimming removed 3 bases from V and 4 bases from J, with 18 bases in between. CDR3 size: 16 residues. CDR3 bases: TGCGCCAGCAGCCAGATCACGGGGAGGATGGGAGAGACCCAGTACTTC. It yields the protein CASSQITGRMGETQYF.

The rearrangement links TRBV25-1 to TRBJ2-5; tentatively, D is TRBD1 (6 bases). This CDR3 has 16 residues. Germline CDR1 reads MGHDK; CDR2 reads SYGVNS. The V end lost 7 bases, the J end lost 2 bases, and 20 bases lay between the germline ends. DNA of the CDR3: TGTGCCAGCACCTCGCCCGTCACAGGGTTGCAAGAGACCCAGTACTTC. As protein: CASTSPVTGLQETQYF.

The chain employs TRBV28 and TRBJ2-7, with 8 bases fitting TRBD2. V lost 6 bases, J lost 3 bases, and 1 base stayed unmatched. Germline V gene lookup returns CDR1 MDHEN and CDR2 SYDVKM. There are 12 residues in the CDR3. In DNA form, the CDR3 reads TGTGCCAGCAGCACTAGCGGCTACGAGCAGTACTTC. This sequence encodes CASSTSGYEQYF.

This chain connects TRBV4-1 to TRBJ1-5, with unresolved D. The CDR3 is 15 amino acids. Trimming removed 1 base at V and 0 bases at J, with 7 bases between. Germline loops: CDR1 MGHRA, CDR2 YSYEKL. The CDR3 is CASSQVRDSNQPQHF. For the CDR3, the DNA is TGCGCCAGCAGCCAAGTGAGGGATAGCAATCAGCCCCAGCATTTT.

This clone was seen just once. V usage is TRBV7-9 and J usage is TRBJ1-4; 9 nucleotides line up with TRBD1. The ends lost 5 bases at V and 5 bases at J; junction bases unmatched: 12. The CDR3 consists of 17 residues. Germline CDR1 reads SEHNR; CDR2 reads FQNEAQ (reference sequence). The CDR3 nucleotides read TGTGCCAGCAGCCCGTCCCGGGACAGGGAGAGGAATGAAAAACTGTTTTTT. It yields the protein CASSPSRDRERNEKLFF.

This chain links TRBV13 with TRBJ2-7; 9 nucleotides agree with TRBD2. Germline-derived CDR1 and CDR2 are PRHDT and FYEKMQ (reference sequence). Unmatched junction bases numbered 7, after V lost 5 bases and J lost 2 bases. The CDR3 has 15 amino acids. CDR3: CASSAGTSRAYEQYF. The CDR3, as DNA: TGTGCCAGCAGCGCCGGGACTAGCAGAGCCTACGAGCAGTACTTC. The full variable domain, in which reference TRBV13 and TRBJ2-7 provide the parts outside the CDR3, is AAGVIQSPRHLIKEKRETATLKCYPIPRHDTVYWYQQGPGQDPQFLISFYEKMQSDKGSIPDRFSAQQFSDYHSELNMSSLELGDSALYFCASSAGTSRAYEQYFGPGTRLTVT.

V is TRBV6-4 and J is TRBJ2-1; a weak D match, TRBD1 (5 bases). The CDR3 has 17 residues. Deletions cut 3 bases from V and 2 bases from J, with 17 bases between. Germline CDR1 reads MRHNA; CDR2 reads SNTAGT. CDR3 loop: CASSDANPGWPYNEQFF. The DNA of the CDR3 is TGTGCCAGCAGTGATGCCAATCCAGGGTGGCCCTACAATGAGCAGTTCTTC.

This clone appeared once. CDR3 sequence: CASSLPGGANVLTF. Here the CDR3 DNA reads TGTGCCAGCAGTTTACCCGGGGGGGCCAACGTCCTGACTTTC. The chain has TRBV6-5 and TRBJ2-6; no definite D call. The CDR3 loop spans 14 amino acids. The germline CDR1 and CDR2 sequences are MNHEY and SVGAGI. V lost 4 bases to trimming and J lost 4 bases, with 8 bases between them.

The J gene is TRBJ2-2, the V gene TRBV7-9; perhaps TRBD1 as D (5 bases). The CDR3 totals 14 residues. From germline, CDR1 is SEHNR and CDR2 FQNEAQ (reference sequence). V lost 4 bases and J lost 6, with 12 bases in between. CDR3 residues: CASSSQGGAGELFF. CDR3 nucleotides: TGTGCCAGCAGCTCCCAGGGTGGCGCCGGGGAGCTGTTTTTT. Filled out from reference TRBV7-9 and TRBJ2-2, the complete variable domain reads DTGVSQNPRHKITKRGQNVTFRCDPISEHNRLYWYRQTLGQGPEFLTYFQNEAQLEKSRLLSDRFSAERPKGSFSTLEIQRTEQGDSAMYLCASSSQGGAGELFFGEGSRLTVL.

The rearrangement joins TRBV3-1 (or the pseudogene TRBV3-2) to TRBJ2-7; 7 nucleotides align to TRBD2. From germline, CDR1 is LGHDT and CDR2 YNNKEL (reference sequence). This CDR3 is 13 amino acids long. The V gene end was trimmed by 3 bases and the J gene end by 6 bases; junction bases not matched to a gene: 5. DNA for the CDR3: TGTGCCAGCAGCCACGGGGGGTCCCGCGAGCAGTACTTC. Its protein product is CASSHGGSREQYF.

Of note for this clone: Different DNA sequences within this sample yield the same CDR3. The rearrangement links TRBV28 to TRBJ1-2; TRBD1 is a possible D gene (5 bases). Trimming cost V 1 base and J 7 bases, with 10 bases left between them. CDR1 is MDHEN, CDR2 SYDVKM, per germline. There are 13 residues in the CDR3. This CDR3 is CASSLSGGGGYTF. CDR3 DNA: TGTGCCAGCAGTTTATCGGGGGGAGGTGGCTACACCTTC.

This clone was picked up a small number of times. The same CDR3 arises from other DNA sequences in this sample as well. The chain has TRBV5-4 and TRBJ2-7; 11 bases match TRBD2. The ends lost 4 bases at V and 7 bases at J; junction bases unmatched: 7. This CDR3 is built from 14 residues. Germline values: CDR1 SGHNT, CDR2 YYREEE (reference sequence). The CDR3 DNA reads TGTGCCAGCAGCCCCGCAGTAGCGGGAGGGGAGCAGTACTTC. Translating gives CASSPAVAGGEQYF.

The rearrangement links TRBV24-1 to TRBJ1-1; maybe TRBD1 (5 bases). CDR3 size: 14 residues. The V end was cut by 2 bases, the J end by 9 bases, with 15 bases between. Per germline, CDR1 KGHDR and CDR2 SFDVKD. CDR3 nucleotides: TGTGCCACCAGTGATTCCTCGCTGGGGCAGAAAGCTTTCTTT. Protein: CATSDSSLGQKAFF.

This clone was seen more than once but under ten times. CDR3 coding DNA: TGTGCCAGCAGCCAACAGGGGGCAGAGAGCAATCAGCCCCAGCATTTT. It encodes CASSQQGAESNQPQHF. The chain uses TRBV7-9 and TRBJ1-5; 9 nucleotides agree with TRBD1. The CDR3 covers 16 residues. V gave up 5 bases and J gave up 1 base; unmatched junction bases: 6. The germline V gene encodes CDR1 SEHNR and CDR2 FQNEAQ (reference sequence).

The CDR3 nucleotides read TGTGCCAGCAGCTTAGAGTCGGTAGCGGGAGGTCTTAGCTCCTACGAGCAGTACTTC. Translation: CASSLESVAGGLSSYEQYF. The gene calls are TRBV7-2 and TRBJ2-7; 10 nucleotides agree with TRBD2. The CDR3 spans 19 residues. The V and J ends lost 1 base and 0 bases, in that order; junction bases with no gene match: 12. Germline V gene sequence: CDR1 SGHTA, CDR2 FQGNSA.

V and J are TRBV29-1 and TRBJ2-7; 7 nucleotides agree with TRBD1. The CDR3 spans 13 residues. After removal of 4 bases from V and 2 bases from J, the junction contained 5 bases not matched to a gene. Germline CDR1 SQVTM, CDR2 ANQGSEA. The CDR3 DNA sequence: TGCAGCGTTGGACAGGGAAGGGCCTACGAGCAGTACTTC. Amino acids: CSVGQGRAYEQYF.